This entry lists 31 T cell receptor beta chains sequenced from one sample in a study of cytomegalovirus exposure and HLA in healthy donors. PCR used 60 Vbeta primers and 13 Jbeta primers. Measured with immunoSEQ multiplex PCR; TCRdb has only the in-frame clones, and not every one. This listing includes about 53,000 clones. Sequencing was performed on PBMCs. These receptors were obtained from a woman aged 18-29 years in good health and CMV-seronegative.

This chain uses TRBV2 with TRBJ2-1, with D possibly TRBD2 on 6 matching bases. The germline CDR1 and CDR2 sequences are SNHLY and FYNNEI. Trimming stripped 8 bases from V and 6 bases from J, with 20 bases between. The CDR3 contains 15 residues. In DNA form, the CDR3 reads TGTGCCAGCCCCAAACGCGGACTACCTTCCAATGAGCAGTTCTTC. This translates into CASPKRGLPSNEQFF.

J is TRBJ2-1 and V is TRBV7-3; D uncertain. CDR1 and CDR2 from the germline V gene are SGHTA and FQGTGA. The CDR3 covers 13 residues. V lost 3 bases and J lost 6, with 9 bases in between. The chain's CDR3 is CASSFGRSNEQFF. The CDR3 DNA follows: TGTGCCAGCAGCTTCGGCCGGAGCAATGAGCAGTTCTTC.

DNA of the CDR3: TGTGCCAGCTCACAACTCCGACAGGGATCGGGAGGAAACACCATATATTTT. Encoded protein: CASSQLRQGSGGNTIYF. The V gene is TRBV18, the J gene TRBJ1-3, with 7 positions matching TRBD1. Germline-derived CDR1 and CDR2 are KGHSH and LQKENI. The J segment lost 4 bases and the V segment lost 4 bases, leaving 13 bases of the junction unmatched. The CDR3 has 17 residues. The whole variable domain, filled in from reference TRBV18 and TRBJ1-3, reads NAGVMQNPRHLVRRRGQEARLRCSPMKGHSHVYWYRQLPEEGLKFMVYLQKENIIDESGMPKERFSAEFPKEGPSILRIQQVVRGDSAAYFCASSQLRQGSGGNTIYFGEGSWLTVV.

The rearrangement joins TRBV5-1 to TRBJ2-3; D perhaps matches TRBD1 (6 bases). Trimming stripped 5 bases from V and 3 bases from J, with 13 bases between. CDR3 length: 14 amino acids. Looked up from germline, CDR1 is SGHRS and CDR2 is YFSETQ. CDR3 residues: CASREQGLTDTQYF. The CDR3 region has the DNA TGCGCCAGCAGAGAACAGGGATTGACAGATACGCAGTATTTT.

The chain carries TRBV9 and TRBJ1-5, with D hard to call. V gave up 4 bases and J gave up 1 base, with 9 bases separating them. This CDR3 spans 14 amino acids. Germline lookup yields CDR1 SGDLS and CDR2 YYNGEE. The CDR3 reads CASSRSGSNQPQHF. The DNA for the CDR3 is TGTGCCAGCAGCCGGAGTGGGAGCAATCAGCCCCAGCATTTT.

DNA of the CDR3: TGTGCCAGCAGTGAAGTAGGGGGTTCCTCCTACGAGCAGTACTTC. Residues: CASSEVGGSSYEQYF. The V gene is TRBV6-1, the J gene TRBJ2-7; tentatively, D is TRBD1 (6 bases). V lost 1 base to trimming and J lost 0 bases, with 10 bases between them. Germline V lookup: CDR1 MNHNS, CDR2 SASEGT. This CDR3 is built from 15 residues.

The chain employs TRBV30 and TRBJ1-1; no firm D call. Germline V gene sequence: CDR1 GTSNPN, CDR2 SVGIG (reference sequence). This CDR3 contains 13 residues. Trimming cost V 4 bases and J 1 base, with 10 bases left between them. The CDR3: CAWNEGRNTEAFF. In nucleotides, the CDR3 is TGTGCCTGGAATGAGGGCAGGAACACTGAAGCTTTCTTT.

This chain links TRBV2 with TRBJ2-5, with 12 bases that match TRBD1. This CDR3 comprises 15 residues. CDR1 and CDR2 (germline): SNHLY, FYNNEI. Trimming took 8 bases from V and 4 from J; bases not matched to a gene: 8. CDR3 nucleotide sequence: TGTGCCAGCCATTGGGACAGGGGGCGCGGAGAGACCCAGTACTTC. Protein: CASHWDRGRGETQYF.

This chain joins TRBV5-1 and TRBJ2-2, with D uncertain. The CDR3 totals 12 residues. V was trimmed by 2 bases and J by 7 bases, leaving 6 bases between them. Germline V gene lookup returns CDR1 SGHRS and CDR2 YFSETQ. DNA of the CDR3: TGCGCCAGCAGCTTTGCGGTCGGGGAGCTGTTTTTT. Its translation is CASSFAVGELFF.

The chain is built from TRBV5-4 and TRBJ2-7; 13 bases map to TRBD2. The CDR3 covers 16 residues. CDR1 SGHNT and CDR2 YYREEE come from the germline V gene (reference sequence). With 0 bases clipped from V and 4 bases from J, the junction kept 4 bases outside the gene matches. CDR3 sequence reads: CASSLGTSGSGYEQYF. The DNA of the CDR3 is TGTGCCAGCAGCTTGGGGACTAGCGGGAGCGGGTACGAGCAGTACTTC. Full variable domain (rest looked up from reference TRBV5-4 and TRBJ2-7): ETGVTQSPTHLIKTRGQQVTLRCSSQSGHNTVSWYQQALGQGPQFIFQYYREEENGRGNFPPRFSGLQFPNYSSELNVNALELDDSALYLCASSLGTSGSGYEQYFGPGTRLTVT.

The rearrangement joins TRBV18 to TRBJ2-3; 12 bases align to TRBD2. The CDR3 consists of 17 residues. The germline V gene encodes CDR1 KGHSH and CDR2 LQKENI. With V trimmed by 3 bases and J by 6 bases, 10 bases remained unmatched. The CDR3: CASSPRITSGGSDTQYF. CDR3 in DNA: TGTGCCAGCTCACCTCGGATTACTAGCGGGGGGTCCGATACGCAGTATTTT.

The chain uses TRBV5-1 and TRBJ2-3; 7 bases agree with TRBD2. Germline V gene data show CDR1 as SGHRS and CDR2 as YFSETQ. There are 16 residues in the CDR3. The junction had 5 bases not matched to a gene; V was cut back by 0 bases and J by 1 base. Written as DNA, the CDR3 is TGCGCCAGCAGCTTGGGTGGGAGGGCCCGCACAGATACGCAGTATTTT. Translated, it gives CASSLGGRARTDTQYF.

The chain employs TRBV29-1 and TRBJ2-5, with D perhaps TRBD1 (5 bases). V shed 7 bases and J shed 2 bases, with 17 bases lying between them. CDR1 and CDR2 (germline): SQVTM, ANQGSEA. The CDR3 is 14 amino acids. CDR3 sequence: CSAGKQVKQETQYF. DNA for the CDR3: TGCAGCGCTGGGAAACAGGTGAAACAAGAGACCCAGTACTTC.

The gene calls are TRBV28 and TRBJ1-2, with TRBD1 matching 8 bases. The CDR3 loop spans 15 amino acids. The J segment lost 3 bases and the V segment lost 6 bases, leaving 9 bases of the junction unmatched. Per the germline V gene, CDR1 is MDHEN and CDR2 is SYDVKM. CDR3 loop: CASRIGQGADYGYTF. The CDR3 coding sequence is TGTGCCAGCAGGATCGGACAGGGTGCCGACTATGGCTACACCTTC.

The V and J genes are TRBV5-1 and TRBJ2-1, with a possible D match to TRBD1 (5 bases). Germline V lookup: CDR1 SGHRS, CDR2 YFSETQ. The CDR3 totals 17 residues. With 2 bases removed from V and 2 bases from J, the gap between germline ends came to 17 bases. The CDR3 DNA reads TGCGCCAGCAGCTTCTTGCAGGGTGGCGGAACCTACAATGAGCAGTTCTTC. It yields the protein CASSFLQGGGTYNEQFF.

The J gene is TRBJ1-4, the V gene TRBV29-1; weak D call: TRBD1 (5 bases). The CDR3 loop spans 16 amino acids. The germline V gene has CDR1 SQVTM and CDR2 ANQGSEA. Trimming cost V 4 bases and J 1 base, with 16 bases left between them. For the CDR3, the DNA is TGCAGCGTTGCTGGTCACGGGGGTGGAACTAATGAAAAACTGTTTTTT. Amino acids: CSVAGHGGGTNEKLFF.

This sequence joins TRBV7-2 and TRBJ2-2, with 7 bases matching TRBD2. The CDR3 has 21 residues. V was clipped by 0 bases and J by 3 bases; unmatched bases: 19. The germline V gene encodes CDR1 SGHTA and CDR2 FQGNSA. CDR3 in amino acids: CASSLAPGGGRYGFDTGELFF. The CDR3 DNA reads TGTGCCAGCAGCTTAGCACCCGGCGGCGGGAGATATGGATTCGACACCGGGGAGCTGTTTTTT.

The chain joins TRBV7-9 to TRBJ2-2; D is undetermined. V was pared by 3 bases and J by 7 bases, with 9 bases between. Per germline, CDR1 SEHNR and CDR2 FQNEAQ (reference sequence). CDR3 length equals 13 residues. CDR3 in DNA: TGTGCCAGCAGCTTCCACAGCCTCGGGGAGCTGTTTTTT. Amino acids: CASSFHSLGELFF. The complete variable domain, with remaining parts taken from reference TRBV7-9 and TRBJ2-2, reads DTGVSQNPRHKITKRGQNVTFRCDPISEHNRLYWYRQTLGQGPEFLTYFQNEAQLEKSRLLSDRFSAERPKGSFSTLEIQRTEQGDSAMYLCASSFHSLGELFFGEGSRLTVL.

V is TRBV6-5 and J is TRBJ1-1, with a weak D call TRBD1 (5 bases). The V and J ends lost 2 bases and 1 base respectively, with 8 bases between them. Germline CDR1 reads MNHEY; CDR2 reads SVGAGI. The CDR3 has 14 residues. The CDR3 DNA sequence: TGTGCCAGCAGTTACGGGGGGAGGAACACTGAAGCTTTCTTT. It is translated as CASSYGGRNTEAFF.

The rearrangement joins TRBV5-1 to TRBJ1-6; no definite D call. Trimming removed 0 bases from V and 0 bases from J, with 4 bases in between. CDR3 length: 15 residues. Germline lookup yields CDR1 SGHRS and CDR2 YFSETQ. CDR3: CASSLGSSYNSPLHF. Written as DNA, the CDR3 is TGCGCCAGCAGCTTGGGGAGCTCCTATAATTCACCCCTCCACTTT.

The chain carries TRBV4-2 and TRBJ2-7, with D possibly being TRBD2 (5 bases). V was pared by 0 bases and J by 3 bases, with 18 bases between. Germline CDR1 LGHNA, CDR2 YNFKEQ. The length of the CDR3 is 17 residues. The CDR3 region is CASSQEAGSLGVYEQYF. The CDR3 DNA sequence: TGTGCCAGCAGCCAAGAGGCGGGCTCCTTGGGTGTCTACGAGCAGTACTTC.

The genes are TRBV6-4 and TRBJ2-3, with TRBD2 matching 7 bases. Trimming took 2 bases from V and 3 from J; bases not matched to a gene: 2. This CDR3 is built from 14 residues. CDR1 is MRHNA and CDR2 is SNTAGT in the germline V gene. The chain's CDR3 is CASSDERGTDTQYF. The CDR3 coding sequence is TGTGCCAGCAGTGACGAGCGGGGAACAGATACGCAGTATTTT.

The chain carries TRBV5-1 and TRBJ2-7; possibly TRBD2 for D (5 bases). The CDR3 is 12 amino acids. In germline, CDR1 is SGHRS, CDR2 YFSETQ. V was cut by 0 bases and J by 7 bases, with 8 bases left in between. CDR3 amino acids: CASSLEEDEQYF. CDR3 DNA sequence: TGCGCCAGCAGCTTGGAGGAGGATGAGCAGTACTTC.

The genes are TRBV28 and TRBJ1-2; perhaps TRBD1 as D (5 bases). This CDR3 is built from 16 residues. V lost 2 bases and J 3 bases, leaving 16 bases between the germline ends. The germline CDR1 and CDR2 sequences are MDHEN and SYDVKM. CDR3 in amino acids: CASSLMGRAPYYGYTF. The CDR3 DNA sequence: TGTGCCAGCAGTTTAATGGGCAGGGCTCCTTACTATGGCTACACCTTC.

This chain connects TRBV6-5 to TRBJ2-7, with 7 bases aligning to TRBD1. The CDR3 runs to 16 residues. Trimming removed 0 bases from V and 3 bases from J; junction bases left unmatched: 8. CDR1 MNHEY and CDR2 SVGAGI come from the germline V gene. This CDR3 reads CASSYSKGTEYYEQYF. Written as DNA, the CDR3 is TGTGCCAGCAGTTACTCGAAGGGGACAGAATACTACGAGCAGTACTTC.

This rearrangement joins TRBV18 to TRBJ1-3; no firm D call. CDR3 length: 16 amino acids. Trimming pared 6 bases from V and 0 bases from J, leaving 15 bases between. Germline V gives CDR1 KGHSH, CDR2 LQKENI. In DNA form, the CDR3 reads TGTGCCAGCTCTATGGCGACTACTGTCTCTGGAAACACCATATATTTT. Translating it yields CASSMATTVSGNTIYF.

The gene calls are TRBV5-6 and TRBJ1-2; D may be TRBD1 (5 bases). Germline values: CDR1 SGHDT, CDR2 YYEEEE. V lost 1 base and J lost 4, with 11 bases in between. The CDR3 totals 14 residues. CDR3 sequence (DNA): TGTGCCAGCAGCTTGACAGGTTCCGTCTATGGCTACACCTTC. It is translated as CASSLTGSVYGYTF. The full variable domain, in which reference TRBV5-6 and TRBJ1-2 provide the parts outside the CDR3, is DAGVTQSPTHLIKTRGQQVTLRCSPKSGHDTVSWYQQALGQGPQFIFQYYEEEERQRGNFPDRFSGHQFPNYSSELNVNALLLGDSALYLCASSLTGSVYGYTFGSGTRLTVV.

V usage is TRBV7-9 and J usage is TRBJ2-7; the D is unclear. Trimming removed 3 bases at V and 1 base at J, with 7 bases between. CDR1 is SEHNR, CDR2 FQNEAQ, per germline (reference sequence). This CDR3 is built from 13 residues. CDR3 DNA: TGTGCCAGCAGCTTCGACTTATCCTACGAGCAGTACTTC. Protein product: CASSFDLSYEQYF.

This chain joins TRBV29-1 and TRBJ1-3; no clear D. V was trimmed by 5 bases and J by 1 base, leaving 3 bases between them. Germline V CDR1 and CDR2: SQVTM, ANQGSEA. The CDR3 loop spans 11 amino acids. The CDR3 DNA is TGCAGCGTTCCTTCTGGAAACACCATATATTTT. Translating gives CSVPSGNTIYF.

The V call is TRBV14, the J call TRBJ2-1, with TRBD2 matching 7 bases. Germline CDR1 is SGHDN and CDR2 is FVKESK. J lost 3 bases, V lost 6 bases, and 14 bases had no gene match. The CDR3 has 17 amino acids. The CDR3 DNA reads TGTGCCAGCAGTAGCTTAAGGGAGGGGATCTACTACAATGAGCAGTTCTTC. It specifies CASSSLREGIYYNEQFF. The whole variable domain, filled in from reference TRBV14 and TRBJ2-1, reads EAGVTQFPSHSVIEKGQTVTLRCDPISGHDNLYWYRRVMGKEIKFLLHFVKESKQDESGMPNNRFLAERTGGTYSTLKVQPAELEDSGVYFCASSSLREGIYYNEQFFGPGTRLTVL.

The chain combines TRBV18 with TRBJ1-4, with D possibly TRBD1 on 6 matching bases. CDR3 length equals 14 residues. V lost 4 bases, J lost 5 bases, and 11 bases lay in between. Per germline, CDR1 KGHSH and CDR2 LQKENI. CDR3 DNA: TGTGCCAGCTCACTGGGACATATCAATGAAAAACTGTTTTTT. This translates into CASSLGHINEKLFF.